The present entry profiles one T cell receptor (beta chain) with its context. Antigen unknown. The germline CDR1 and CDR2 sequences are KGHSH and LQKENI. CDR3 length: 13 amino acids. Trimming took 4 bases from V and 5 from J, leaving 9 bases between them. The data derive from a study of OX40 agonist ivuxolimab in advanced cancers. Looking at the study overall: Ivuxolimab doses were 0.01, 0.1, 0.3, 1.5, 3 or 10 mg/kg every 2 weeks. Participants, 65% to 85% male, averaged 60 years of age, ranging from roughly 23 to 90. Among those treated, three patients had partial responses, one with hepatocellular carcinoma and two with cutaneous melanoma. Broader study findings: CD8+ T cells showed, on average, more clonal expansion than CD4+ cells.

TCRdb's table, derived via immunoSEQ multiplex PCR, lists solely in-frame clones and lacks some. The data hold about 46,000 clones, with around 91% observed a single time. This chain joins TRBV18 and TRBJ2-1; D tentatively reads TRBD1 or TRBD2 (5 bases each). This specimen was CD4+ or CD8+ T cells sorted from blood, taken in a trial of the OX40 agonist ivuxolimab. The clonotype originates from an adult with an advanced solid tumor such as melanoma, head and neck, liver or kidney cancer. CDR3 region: CASSLGTNNEQFF. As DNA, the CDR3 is TGTGCCAGCTCACTCGGGACCAACAATGAGCAGTTCTTC.